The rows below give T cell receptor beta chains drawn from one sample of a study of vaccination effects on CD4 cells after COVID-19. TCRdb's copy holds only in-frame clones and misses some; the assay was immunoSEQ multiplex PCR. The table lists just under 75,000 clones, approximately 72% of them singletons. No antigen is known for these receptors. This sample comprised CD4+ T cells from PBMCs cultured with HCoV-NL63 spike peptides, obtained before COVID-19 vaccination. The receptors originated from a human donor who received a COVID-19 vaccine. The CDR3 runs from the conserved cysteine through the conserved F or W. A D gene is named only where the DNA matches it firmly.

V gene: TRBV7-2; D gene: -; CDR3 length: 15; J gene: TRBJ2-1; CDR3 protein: CASSLAARIYNEQFF; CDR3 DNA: TGTGCCAGCAGCTTAGCAGCTCGGATTTACAATGAGCAGTTCTTC
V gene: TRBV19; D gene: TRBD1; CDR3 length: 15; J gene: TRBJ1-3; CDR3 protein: CASSIDQGARNTIYF; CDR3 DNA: TGTGCCAGTAGTATTGATCAGGGGGCGAGAAACACCATATATTTT
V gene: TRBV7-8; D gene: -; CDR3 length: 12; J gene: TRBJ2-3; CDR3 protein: CASSPRTDTQYF; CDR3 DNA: TGTGCCAGCAGCCCCCGTACAGATACGCAGTATTTT
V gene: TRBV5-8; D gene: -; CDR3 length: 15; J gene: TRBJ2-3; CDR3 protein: CASPAWGLSTDTQYF; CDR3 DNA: TGTGCCAGCCCCGCCTGGGGGTTAAGCACAGATACGCAGTATTTT
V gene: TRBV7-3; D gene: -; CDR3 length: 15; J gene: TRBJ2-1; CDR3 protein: CASSIRRDSYNEQFF; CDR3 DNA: TGTGCCAGCAGCATCCGACGAGACTCCTACAATGAGCAGTTCTTC
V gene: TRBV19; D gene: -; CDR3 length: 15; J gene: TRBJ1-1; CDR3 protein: CASSMQTGLTTEAFF; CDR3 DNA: TGTGCCAGTAGTATGCAGACAGGTCTGACCACTGAAGCTTTCTTT
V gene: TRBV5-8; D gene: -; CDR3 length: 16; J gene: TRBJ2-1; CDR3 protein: CASSLRSRGSYNEQFF; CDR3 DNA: TGTGCCAGCAGCTTGCGGTCTCGGGGGTCCTACAATGAGCAGTTCTTC
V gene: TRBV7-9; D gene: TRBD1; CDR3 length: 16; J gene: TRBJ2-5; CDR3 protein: CASSHRDRGIQETQYF; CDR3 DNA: TGTGCCAGCAGCCATCGGGACAGGGGGATCCAAGAGACCCAGTACTTC
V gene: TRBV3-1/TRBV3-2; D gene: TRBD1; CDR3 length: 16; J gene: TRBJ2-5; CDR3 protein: CASSPGDRGGQETQYF; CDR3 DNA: TGTGCCAGCAGCCCGGGGGACAGGGGAGGACAAGAGACCCAGTACTTC
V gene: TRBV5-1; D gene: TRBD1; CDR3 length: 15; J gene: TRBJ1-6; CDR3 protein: CASSPSTGVRSPLHF; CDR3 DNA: TGCGCCAGCAGCCCTTCGACAGGGGTTCGTTCACCCCTCCACTTT
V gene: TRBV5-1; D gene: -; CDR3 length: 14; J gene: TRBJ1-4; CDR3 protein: CASSLATFNEKLFF; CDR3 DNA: TGCGCCAGCAGCTTGGCGACTTTTAATGAAAAACTGTTTTTT
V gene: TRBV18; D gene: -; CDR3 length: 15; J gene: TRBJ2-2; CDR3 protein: CASSPTDMNTGELFF; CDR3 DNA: TGTGCCAGCTCACCTACGGACATGAACACCGGGGAGCTGTTTTTT
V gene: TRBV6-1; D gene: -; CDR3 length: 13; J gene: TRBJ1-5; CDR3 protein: CASSEAPGQPQHF; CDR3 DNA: TGTGCCAGCAGTGAAGCCCCGGGACAGCCCCAGCATTTT